The 27 T cell receptor beta chains listed next were all sequenced from one sample in a study of shared clonotypes between healthy human individuals. TCRdb's copy holds only in-frame clones and misses some; the assay was immunoSEQ multiplex PCR. The sample has about 2 million clones, 90% to 95% seen once. The specimen sequenced was naive CD4+ T cells sorted from blood. Subset meaning: CD45RA+ positively selected. The receptors stem from a man younger than 35 in good health.

The chain employs TRBV7-2 and TRBJ1-4; D is unclear. V dropped 4 bases and J dropped 10 bases, with 13 bases sitting between them. This CDR3 region has 13 residues. Germline V gives CDR1 SGHTA, CDR2 FQGNSA. CDR3 residues: CASSSPLGGKLFF. Written as DNA, the CDR3 is TGTGCCAGCAGCTCCCCCTTAGGAGGAAAACTGTTTTTT.

This chain uses TRBV5-1 with TRBJ2-7; 10 bases map to TRBD1. CDR3 length equals 15 residues. The germline V gene encodes CDR1 SGHRS and CDR2 YFSETQ. The V and J ends lost 4 bases and 3 bases, in that order; junction bases with no gene match: 7. The CDR3 bases are TGCGCCAGCAGCGACGGGACAGGGGTCTTCTACGAGCAGTACTTC. Translation: CASSDGTGVFYEQYF.

This chain joins TRBV2 and TRBJ2-1, with 7 nucleotides matching TRBD2. The germline V gene has CDR1 SNHLY and CDR2 FYNNEI. The CDR3 has 15 amino acids. The trim removed 4 bases at V and 8 bases at J, leaving 11 bases unmatched. The CDR3 is CASSVGPAGKDEQFF. For the CDR3, the DNA is TGTGCCAGCAGTGTGGGCCCAGCGGGAAAGGATGAGCAGTTCTTC.

Concerning this clone: The sample contains more than one DNA sequence encoding this CDR3. This sequence joins TRBV6-6 and TRBJ1-5; D possibly corresponds to TRBD1 (6 bases). Per the germline V gene, CDR1 is MNHNY and CDR2 is SVGAGI (reference sequence). CDR3 length: 14 amino acids. V lost 0 bases and J lost 7, with 10 bases in between. The CDR3 DNA follows: TGTGCCAGCAGTTACTCGAGCGGGGGCCAGCCCCAGCATTTT. Translated: CASSYSSGGQPQHF.

This chain links TRBV6-5 with TRBJ1-2, with D hard to call. The CDR3 has 16 residues. V lost 0 bases and J 8 bases, leaving 19 bases between the germline ends. Germline V gene lookup returns CDR1 MNHEY and CDR2 SVGAGI. CDR3 protein: CASSYSGVALDYGYTF. The CDR3, as DNA: TGTGCCAGCAGTTACTCCGGGGTGGCATTAGATTACGGCTACACCTTC.

As concerns this clone: Other DNA sequences in this specimen translate into the identical CDR3. The J gene is TRBJ2-3, the V gene TRBV10-1; D remains ambiguous. The CDR3 runs 13 residues. Deletions cut 2 bases from V and 0 bases from J, with 3 bases between. Germline lookup yields CDR1 WNHNN and CDR2 SYGVQD (reference sequence). DNA for the CDR3: TGCGCCAGCAGTGAGCTTAGCACAGATACGCAGTATTTT. Its translation: CASSELSTDTQYF.

The chain joins TRBV29-1 to TRBJ2-2; a weak D match, TRBD1 (5 bases). Germline CDR1 SQVTM, CDR2 ANQGSEA. The ends were cut back, 3 bases at V and 4 bases at J, with 12 bases in the middle. The CDR3 is 14 residues long. The CDR3: CSVDRQGGTGELFF. The CDR3 DNA reads as TGCAGCGTTGATCGGCAGGGCGGCACCGGGGAGCTGTTTTTT.

Comments on this clone: Other DNA sequences in this sample translate to the same CDR3. The chain carries TRBV5-1 and TRBJ1-4, with TRBD1 matching 9 bases. The J segment lost 8 bases and the V segment lost 4 bases, leaving 6 bases of the junction unmatched. This CDR3 contains 14 residues. CDR1 is SGHRS, CDR2 YFSETQ, per germline. Written as DNA, the CDR3 is TGCGCCAGCAGCCCGGGACAGGGTGACGAAAAACTGTTTTTT. Protein: CASSPGQGDEKLFF.

The chain couples TRBV28 to TRBJ2-5; the match to TRBD1 covers 8 bases. Germline assignment: CDR1 MDHEN and CDR2 SYDVKM. CDR3 length: 12 residues. V lost 3 bases to trimming and J lost 9 bases; unmatched junction nucleotides: 3. This CDR3 reads CASSLGTGPQYF. The CDR3 DNA reads as TGTGCCAGCAGTTTGGGGACAGGACCCCAGTACTTC.

This chain uses TRBV18 with TRBJ2-5; 7 nucleotides align to TRBD1. CDR3 size: 13 residues. J lost 2 bases, V lost 8 bases, and 5 bases had no gene match. Looked up from germline, CDR1 is KGHSH and CDR2 is LQKENI. The CDR3 spells CASTGTAQETQYF. The CDR3, as DNA: TGTGCCAGCACCGGGACAGCTCAAGAGACCCAGTACTTC. The full variable domain, with the rest looked up from reference TRBV18 and TRBJ2-5, is NAGVMQNPRHLVRRRGQEARLRCSPMKGHSHVYWYRQLPEEGLKFMVYLQKENIIDESGMPKERFSAEFPKEGPSILRIQQVVRGDSAAYFCASTGTAQETQYFGPGTRLLVL.

The chain is built from TRBV30 and TRBJ2-4, with TRBD1 matching 9 bases. The germline CDR1 and CDR2 sequences are GTSNPN and SVGIG (reference sequence). This CDR3 comprises 17 residues. V lost 3 bases and J lost 2; bases outside the gene matches: 11. In DNA form, the CDR3 reads TGTGCCTGGAGAGGGCGGAACAGGGGGCAAACCAAAAACATTCAGTACTTC. It codes for CAWRGRNRGQTKNIQYF.

The chain couples TRBV2 to TRBJ2-2; 7 nucleotides match TRBD2. CDR1 is SNHLY and CDR2 is FYNNEI in the germline V gene. This CDR3 has 15 residues. The V segment lost 8 bases and the J segment 4 bases; nucleotides outside the gene matches: 10. The CDR3 nucleotides are TGTGCCAGCCTTCCGCGGGGGAGTCTCACCGGGGAGCTGTTTTTT. This translates into CASLPRGSLTGELFF.

The rearrangement links TRBV27 to TRBJ2-2, with 13 bases matching TRBD2. In germline, CDR1 is MNHEY, CDR2 SMNVEV (reference sequence). V shed 5 bases and J 5 bases; nucleotides not matched to a gene: 2. CDR3 size: 15 residues. CDR3 in DNA: TGTGCCAGCAGTAAGGGACTAGCGGGAACCGGGGAGCTGTTTTTT. Protein product: CASSKGLAGTGELFF.

The J gene is TRBJ1-5, the V gene TRBV28; 8 nucleotides agree with TRBD1. Germline assignment: CDR1 MDHEN and CDR2 SYDVKM. CDR3 length equals 16 residues. The V and J ends lost 4 bases and 6 bases, in that order; junction bases with no gene match: 11. The CDR3 nucleotides read TGTGCCAGCAGTTCCTTTCACAGGGGGACGATTCAGCCCCAGCATTTT. Protein: CASSSFHRGTIQPQHF.

The V call is TRBV7-2, the J call TRBJ2-3; D is uncertain. V was trimmed by 6 bases and J by 2 bases, leaving 21 bases between them. This CDR3 spans 17 amino acids. Germline V CDR1 and CDR2: SGHTA, FQGNSA. DNA of the CDR3: TGTGCCAGCAGTCAGAGATCGAGCCTCTATTCCACAGATACGCAGTATTTT. This translates into CASSQRSSLYSTDTQYF.

The genes are TRBV28 and TRBJ2-3; no reliable D call. The V and J ends lost 4 bases and 8 bases respectively, with 16 bases between them. CDR3 size: 14 residues. Germline V gene data show CDR1 as MDHEN and CDR2 as SYDVKM. The DNA for the CDR3 is TGTGCCAGCAGTTCTACACGCAGGAGCCGTACGCAGTATTTT. Its translation is CASSSTRRSRTQYF.

V usage is TRBV18 and J usage is TRBJ1-1; weak D call: TRBD1 (6 bases). The CDR3 is 15 amino acids. Germline CDR1 KGHSH, CDR2 LQKENI. Trimming removed 3 bases at V and 0 bases at J, with 11 bases between. In DNA, the CDR3 is TGTGCCAGCTCACCGTACGGGACAATGAACACTGAAGCTTTCTTT. Its translation is CASSPYGTMNTEAFF.

DNA of the CDR3: TGTGCCAGCAGCCGAGGAGGGACAGGCTATGAAGCTTTCTTT. The encoded protein is CASSRGGTGYEAFF. The chain joins TRBV7-9 to TRBJ1-1, with TRBD1 identical over 8 bases. Germline trimming cut 5 bases from V and 7 bases from J; bases unmatched to any gene: 9. Germline lookup yields CDR1 SEHNR and CDR2 FQNEAQ (reference sequence). The CDR3 consists of 14 residues.

The chain couples TRBV5-1 to TRBJ2-1, with a tentative D call TRBD1 (5 bases). Per the germline V gene, CDR1 is SGHRS and CDR2 is YFSETQ. CDR3 length equals 15 residues. Between the trimmed V and J ends, which lost 5 bases and 1 base, there was a span of 13 bases. The CDR3 loop reads CASSMVGDSYNEQFF. CDR3 nucleotides: TGCGCCAGCAGTATGGTAGGGGATTCCTACAATGAGCAGTTCTTC.

The sample holds one count of this clone. V usage is TRBV6-6 and J usage is TRBJ1-4, with D perhaps TRBD1 (6 bases). This CDR3 comprises 14 residues. V lost 5 bases and J 8 bases, leaving 15 bases between the germline ends. Germline loops: CDR1 MNHNY, CDR2 SVGAGI (reference sequence). This CDR3 is CASSRGGTAEKLFF. In DNA form, the CDR3 reads TGTGCCAGCAGTAGAGGGGGTACCGCGGAAAAACTGTTTTTT.

J is TRBJ1-6 and V is TRBV7-9, with 8 bases that match TRBD1. CDR3 size: 13 residues. Germline assignment: CDR1 SEHNR and CDR2 FQNEAQ (reference sequence). The junction had 7 bases not matched to a gene; V was cut back by 8 bases and J by 10 bases. CDR3 region: CASGATGASPLHF. The CDR3 DNA reads as TGTGCCAGCGGAGCGACAGGGGCATCACCCCTCCACTTT.

V and J are TRBV11-2 and TRBJ2-5, with a weak D call TRBD2 (6 bases). CDR1 is SGHAT, CDR2 FQNNGV, per germline. V was cut by 1 base and J by 7 bases, with 16 bases left in between. The CDR3 spans 15 residues. In nucleotides, the CDR3 is TGTGCCAGCAGCTTAGGAGGACTACCAGGAGGGACCCAGTACTTC. Protein sequence: CASSLGGLPGGTQYF.

The chain uses TRBV7-8 and TRBJ1-5; D is unclear. CDR3 length: 13 amino acids. Germline V gene lookup returns CDR1 SGHVS and CDR2 FQNEAQ. V dropped 1 base and J dropped 6 bases, with 7 bases sitting between them. CDR3 nucleotides: TGTGCCAGCAGCTTAGGCCAAAGTCAGCCCCAGCATTTT. Its protein is CASSLGQSQPQHF.

The rearrangement joins TRBV10-3 to TRBJ2-7; 7 bases fit TRBD2. The ends lost 10 bases at V and 4 bases at J; junction bases unmatched: 10. CDR3 length equals 13 residues. Germline assignment: CDR1 ENHRY and CDR2 SYGVKD. The CDR3 nucleotides read TGTGCCAGCCGCGAGGGAGGGAGGTACGAGCAGTACTTC. Translated: CASREGGRYEQYF.

This chain joins TRBV18 and TRBJ1-1; perhaps TRBD1 as D (5 bases). This CDR3 has 17 residues. CDR1 is KGHSH and CDR2 is LQKENI in the germline V gene. V shed 2 bases and J shed 3 bases, with 19 bases lying between them. CDR3 residues: CASSPLVRVGEDTEAFF. The DNA of the CDR3 is TGTGCCAGCTCACCATTGGTTCGGGTAGGGGAGGACACTGAAGCTTTCTTT.

The chain couples TRBV6-7 to TRBJ2-1, with 8 nucleotides matching TRBD2. TRBV6-7 is an open reading frame whose function is uncertain. V shed 0 bases and J 9 bases; nucleotides not matched to a gene: 7. This CDR3 has 15 amino acids. CDR3 amino acids: CASSYSSGGRREQFF. CDR3 sequence (DNA): TGTGCCAGCAGTTACTCTTCGGGGGGGCGACGTGAGCAGTTCTTC.

For this clone: Distinct nucleotide sequences in the sample also encode this CDR3. V is TRBV18 and J is TRBJ2-7; D remains ambiguous. Germline CDR1 and CDR2: KGHSH and LQKENI. The CDR3 has 13 amino acids. Trimming took off 1 base at V and 0 bases at J, with 4 bases between the two ends. CDR3 region: CASSPLTSYEQYF. CDR3 bases: TGTGCCAGCTCACCACTAACCTCCTACGAGCAGTACTTC.